The clone carrying this TCR beta chain appeared many times. Its antigen remains unidentified. Combining a sample-barcoded 5' primer with a J-beta primer mix, a second PCR ran for roughly 7 to 11 cycles. TCRdb reanalysed the 5' RACE reads using MiXCR and keeps one entry per CDR3 protein. The table lists hundreds of thousands of distinct CDR3 sequences, under 30% of them singletons. V was pared by 6 bases and J by 4 bases, with 8 bases of the junction left unmatched. This CDR3 comprises 15 residues. CDR1 and CDR2 (germline): MNHNS, SASEGT. These data come from a study of blood T cells in healthy people across ages. General observations from the study: Lack of knowledge of donor CMV status possibly confounded expanded clonotype changes. Estimated diversity across one million T cells was deemed an underestimate.

Researchers isolated at least 7 million PBMCs per sample. The TCR originated in a woman over 75 in good health. The J gene is TRBJ2-3, the V gene TRBV6-1, with 9 bases identical to TRBD1. The sample comprised blood. The CDR3 sequence: CASRLTGGMADTQYF. The CDR3 DNA follows: TGTGCCAGCAGACTGACAGGGGGAATGGCAGATACGCAGTATTTT.